The rows below give T cell receptor beta chains drawn from one sample of a study of cytomegalovirus exposure and HLA in healthy donors. Clones were sequenced by immunoSEQ multiplex PCR, and TCRdb holds only the in-frame ones, with some missing. The profile shows about 180,000 clones, around 80% of them singletons. Sequenced sample: PBMCs. The receptor set was obtained from a woman in her forties or fifties in good health and CMV-seronegative. Both conserved end residues are part of each CDR3. D genes are given only for firm matches. Size tells how often a clone was seen (once, few, many) or the class of an expanded clone, and some rows leave it out.

size | J | length | V | D | DNA | CDR3
- | TRBJ2-3 | 14 | TRBV27 | - | TGTGCCAGCAGTTTTGGCGGGGTCACAGATACGCAGTATTTT | CASSFGGVTDTQYF
- | TRBJ2-2 | 18 | TRBV7-9 | TRBD1 | TGTGCCAGCAGCTTAGCTTTCCGGGACAGGGAGAACACCGGGGAGCTGTTTTTT | CASSLAFRDRENTGELFF
few | TRBJ1-5 | 15 | TRBV18 | - | TGTGCCAGCTCACGGGTCGAGGGGGATAGTCAGCCCCAGCATTTT | CASSRVEGDSQPQHF
- | TRBJ2-7 | 15 | TRBV28 | TRBD2 | TGTGCCAGCAGTGATCTAGCGGGAGGGTACGACGAGCAGTACTTC | CASSDLAGGYDEQYF
- | TRBJ2-7 | 19 | TRBV18 | - | TGTGCCAGCTCACCACTGAAAAGTAAGAAGGACATAGTGCCCTACGAGCAGTACTTC | CASSPLKSKKDIVPYEQYF
- | TRBJ2-3 | 12 | TRBV29-1 | - | TGCAGCGTTGGGGGGGGCACAGATACGCAGTATTTT | CSVGGGTDTQYF
- | TRBJ2-2 | 15 | TRBV28 | TRBD2 | TGTGCCAGCAGTTTATATGGCGGGAGCACCGGGGAGCTGTTTTTT | CASSLYGGSTGELFF
few | TRBJ1-6 | 13 | TRBV30 | - | TGTGCCTGGAGCGCGGGGATTGTCGTCACCCTCCACTTT | CAWSAGIVVTLHF
once | TRBJ2-5 | 14 | TRBV14 | - | TGTGCCAGCAGAGGGCTAGCTCCCAAAGAGACCCAGTACTTC | CASRGLAPKETQYF
- | TRBJ2-1 | 15 | TRBV19 | - | TGTGCCAGTAGCTGGGGCGGAAGCTCCTACAATGAGCAGTTCTTC | CASSWGGSSYNEQFF
- | TRBJ2-2 | 15 | TRBV7-9 | TRBD2 | TGTGCCAGCAGCAAAGGACTAGCGGGTACCGGGGAGCTGTTTTTT | CASSKGLAGTGELFF
few | TRBJ1-1 | 14 | TRBV29-1 | TRBD1 | TGCAGCGTTGACGAAACAGGGGACCACACTGAAGCTTTCTTT | CSVDETGDHTEAFF
once | TRBJ1-5 | 13 | TRBV11-2 | - | TGTGCCAGCAGCCAGCGCAGAAATCAGCCCCAGCATTTT | CASSQRRNQPQHF
- | TRBJ1-4 | 14 | TRBV5-1 | TRBD1 | TGCGCCAGCAGCCTTCGGACAGGGAATGAAAAACTGTTTTTT | CASSLRTGNEKLFF
- | TRBJ1-5 | 18 | TRBV19 | TRBD1 | TGTGCCAGTAGTACGACCCGGACAGGGACTTATAGCAATCAGCCCCAGCATTTT | CASSTTRTGTYSNQPQHF
- | TRBJ2-7 | 14 | TRBV18 | TRBD1 | TGTGCCAGCTCACGGTCGACAGGGGATACCGAGCAGTACTTC | CASSRSTGDTEQYF
- | TRBJ1-1 | 15 | TRBV11-2 | - | TGTGCCAGCAGCTTATCAGTCACAGGTAGCCCTGAAGCTTTCTTT | CASSLSVTGSPEAFF
once | TRBJ2-3 | 15 | TRBV7-8 | TRBD2 | TGTGCCAGCAGCTTACGGCGGGAGCTCACAGATACGCAGTATTTT | CASSLRRELTDTQYF
- | TRBJ2-7 | 14 | TRBV18 | - | TGTGCCAGCTCACCGGAGGGAGGTCTCTACGAGCAGTACTTC | CASSPEGGLYEQYF
- | TRBJ2-1 | 16 | TRBV27 | TRBD2 | TGTGCCAGCAGCGCTCTTCCTAGCGGGAGGGCCCTTGAGCAGTTCTTC | CASSALPSGRALEQFF
- | TRBJ1-1 | 13 | TRBV27 | - | TGTGCCAGCAGTTTGGGGGGGAACACTGAAGCTTTCTTT | CASSLGGNTEAFF
- | TRBJ2-7 | 13 | TRBV27 | - | TGTGCCAGCAGTTTATATCCGTCCTACGAGCAGTACTTC | CASSLYPSYEQYF
- | TRBJ2-3 | 16 | TRBV7-9 | TRBD2 | TGTGCCAGCAGCTATAGCGGGAGGACTAGCACAGATACGCAGTATTTT | CASSYSGRTSTDTQYF
- | TRBJ2-7 | 19 | TRBV7-9 | TRBD2 | TGTGCCAGCAGCTTAGTCGGACTAGAGGAAGATGATTTTCCCTACGAGCAGTACTTC | CASSLVGLEEDDFPYEQYF
- | TRBJ2-1 | 12 | TRBV5-4 | - | TGTGCCAGCAGCTTTCGTAGCAATGAGCAGTTCTTC | CASSFRSNEQFF
- | TRBJ2-1 | 12 | TRBV5-1 | TRBD2 | TGCGCCAGCAGCTCCCAGCGGGGGCCGGAGTTCTTC | CASSSQRGPEFF
few | TRBJ2-5 | 14 | TRBV11-3 | - | TGTGCCAGCAGCTTGGGAGGAGGGTCGGAGACCCAGTACTTC | CASSLGGGSETQYF
- | TRBJ2-7 | 14 | TRBV27 | - | TGTGCCAGCAGTTCCGCACAGAGAAACTACGAGCAGTACTTC | CASSSAQRNYEQYF
- | TRBJ1-2 | 14 | TRBV7-9 | TRBD1 | TGTGCCAGCAGCTTAGTAGGGGGCAACTATGGCTACACCTTC | CASSLVGGNYGYTF
- | TRBJ2-1 | 16 | TRBV15 | TRBD1 | TGCGCCACCAGCAGAGGATCGACAGGGGGCTACAATGAGCAGTTCTTC | CATSRGSTGGYNEQFF
- | TRBJ1-2 | 12 | TRBV7-2 | - | TGTGCCAGCAGTAGGCGGATTTATGGCTACACCTTC | CASSRRIYGYTF
- | TRBJ2-7 | 17 | TRBV28 | TRBD2 | TGTGCCAGCAGTCCGGGGACTAGCGGGAGACTTGGCTACGAGCAGTACTTC | CASSPGTSGRLGYEQYF
- | TRBJ2-7 | 16 | TRBV4-3 | TRBD1 | TGCGCCAGCAGCCAAGAAGAAGGACAGGGGGGCTACGAGCAGTACTTC | CASSQEEGQGGYEQYF
- | TRBJ1-4 | 14 | TRBV19 | - | TGTGCCAGTACGGCCGACCGGGTTAATGAAAAACTGTTTTTT | CASTADRVNEKLFF
- | TRBJ1-5 | 14 | TRBV18 | - | TGTGCCAGCTCACTGACGCGGACAGAGCAGCCCCAGCATTTT | CASSLTRTEQPQHF
once | TRBJ2-1 | 15 | TRBV7-9 | TRBD2 | TGTGCCAGCACAGCCGAACTAGCGGGAGTCGATGAGCAGTTCTTC | CASTAELAGVDEQFF
- | TRBJ2-3 | 15 | TRBV14 | - | TGTGCCAGCAGCCAACTAAGCGCTAGCACAGATACGCAGTATTTT | CASSQLSASTDTQYF